One sample yielded the 18 T cell receptor beta chains listed below, sequenced in a study of glioma-infiltrating T cells. The iRepertoire nested amplicon-rescue multiplex PCR amplified TCR alpha and beta CDR3s from RNA. TCRdb itself ran the multiplex PCR reads through MiXCR, one entry per CDR3 protein. In the table there are around 390,000 distinct CDR3 sequences, 35% to 45% of which are singletons. The sample was glioma tissue, nonneoplastic brain tissue, or PBMCs (not recorded which). These receptors were taken from a human donor with low-grade glioma or glioblastoma, undergoing nonglioma brain surgery, or in good health (not recorded which).

V gene TRBV20-1 combines with J gene TRBJ2-3; a weak D match, TRBD2 (5 bases). V was clipped by 0 bases and J by 2 bases, with 12 bases between them. Per the germline V gene, CDR1 is DFQATT and CDR2 is SNEGSKA (reference sequence). CDR3 size: 15 residues. The CDR3 coding sequence is TGCAGTGCTAGAGATCCACTAGAATACACAGATACGCAGTATTTT. Its translation: CSARDPLEYTDTQYF.

The gene calls are TRBV7-3 and TRBJ2-1; D perhaps matches TRBD2 (6 bases). In germline, CDR1 is SGHTA, CDR2 FQGTGA. This CDR3 is 15 amino acids long. V lost 5 bases to trimming and J lost 2 bases, with 13 bases between them. The CDR3 is CASSILATTYNEQFF. CDR3 DNA: TGTGCCAGCAGCATCCTAGCGACCACCTACAATGAGCAGTTCTTC.

In this sample, this clonotype turned up many times. The chain uses TRBV28 and TRBJ2-1, with TRBD2 matching over 13 bases. Germline V gene sequence: CDR1 MDHEN, CDR2 SYDVKM. The V gene end was trimmed by 5 bases and the J gene end by 8 bases; junction bases not matched to a gene: 3. The CDR3 consists of 14 residues. DNA for the CDR3: TGTGCCAGCAGTGGGACTAGCGGGATTGATGAGCAGTTCTTC. Its protein product is CASSGTSGIDEQFF. The variable domain in full, with the rest retrieved from reference TRBV28 and TRBJ2-1, is DVKVTQSSRYLVKRTGEKVFLECVQDMDHENMFWYRQDPGLGLRLIYFSYDVKMKEKGDIPEGYSVSREKKERFSLILESASTNQTSMYLCASSGTSGIDEQFFGPGTRLTVL.

Comments on this clonotype: A read error may be the cause here, since a much bigger clone is one base away. The J gene is TRBJ2-3, the V gene TRBV6-2 or TRBV6-3; TRBD1 agrees at 9 bases. The CDR3 spans 16 residues. Per germline, CDR1 MNHEY and CDR2 SVGEGT. Losses at the gene ends were 10 bases for V and 1 base for J; bases not matched to a gene: 12. The CDR3 nucleotides are TGTGCCACCCGTCACGGGACAGGGAAAGGCACAGATACGCAGTATTTT. Translation: CATRHGTGKGTDTQYF.

The table lists this clonotype with many counts. The chain recombines TRBV27 with TRBJ2-7; D assignment may be TRBD1 or TRBD2 (5 bases each). V shed 2 bases and J shed 5 bases, with 10 bases lying between them. CDR1 MNHEY and CDR2 SMNVEV come from the germline V gene (reference sequence). This CDR3 spans 13 amino acids. For the CDR3, the DNA is TGTGCCAGCAGTTTAGGGGGTACGAACGAGCAGTACTTC. This codes for CASSLGGTNEQYF.

In its sample, this clonotype was seen a few times. The chain is built from TRBV4-3 and TRBJ2-7, with D uncertain. Trimming cost V 0 bases and J 4 bases, with 7 bases left between them. Germline CDR1 and CDR2: LGHNA and YSLEER. CDR3 length equals 13 residues. The DNA for the CDR3 is TGCGCCAGCAGCCAAGAGACTGAGTACGAGCAGTACTTC. Translation: CASSQETEYEQYF.

DNA of the CDR3: TGTGCCAGCTCACAAAGGGGCAGAGAAGCCTACGAGCAGTACTTC. It specifies CASSQRGREAYEQYF. V gene TRBV18 combines with J gene TRBJ2-7; perhaps TRBD1 as D (5 bases). The CDR3 covers 15 residues. The V gene lost 4 bases and the J gene lost 2 bases, with 15 bases spanning the gap. From germline, CDR1 is KGHSH and CDR2 LQKENI.

Turning to this clonotype: One base away lies a much larger clone, so this may be a sequencing read error. The chain recombines TRBV28 with TRBJ2-2; 8 positions match TRBD1. The CDR3 consists of 15 residues. CDR1 and CDR2 from the germline V gene are MDHEN and SYDVKM. In DNA, the CDR3 is TGTGCCAACAGTGATCGGACAGGGTACACCGGGGAGCTGTTTTTT. Encoded protein: CANSDRTGYTGELFF.

This chain connects TRBV6-1 to TRBJ2-1; 10 nucleotides align to TRBD2. Germline assignment: CDR1 MNHNS and CDR2 SASEGT. Losses at the gene ends were 7 bases for V and 7 bases for J; bases not matched to a gene: 7. This CDR3 has 14 amino acids. This CDR3 reads CASTGAGGRNEQFF. CDR3 nucleotides: TGTGCCAGCACCGGAGCGGGAGGGAGGAATGAGCAGTTCTTC.

The genes are TRBV7-2 and TRBJ2-7; TRBD2 matches at 8 bases. In germline, CDR1 is SGHTA, CDR2 FQGNSA. J gave up 6 bases and V 3 bases, and 4 bases lay outside the gene matches. There are 13 residues in the CDR3. The CDR3 loop is CASSLSGSTEQYF. CDR3 coding DNA: TGTGCCAGCAGCTTGAGCGGGAGCACCGAGCAGTACTTC.

V is TRBV5-1 and J is TRBJ2-1; TRBD1 aligns across 7 bases. CDR1 is SGHRS, CDR2 YFSETQ, per germline. Unmatched junction bases numbered 7, after V lost 4 bases and J lost 3 bases. This CDR3 spans 15 amino acids. The CDR3 DNA follows: TGCGCCAGCAGCCCCCGGGACAGCCGCTACAATGAGCAGTTCTTC. Protein sequence: CASSPRDSRYNEQFF.

V usage is TRBV5-1 and J usage is TRBJ2-7; D may be TRBD1 (5 bases). The length of the CDR3 is 14 residues. Germline CDR1 SGHRS, CDR2 YFSETQ. Trimming removed 7 bases at V and 1 base at J, with 15 bases between. The DNA of the CDR3 is TGCGCCAGCCGACGCGACAGAGAGTCCTACGAGCAGTACTTC. Encoded protein: CASRRDRESYEQYF. The entire variable domain, with the rest obtained from reference TRBV5-1 and TRBJ2-7, is as follows: KAGVTQTPRYLIKTRGQQVTLSCSPISGHRSVSWYQQTPGQGLQFLFEYFSETQRNKGNFPGRFSGRQFSNSRSEMNVSTLELGDSALYLCASRRDRESYEQYFGPGTRLTVT.

A note on this clonotype: Possible read error: a much larger clone is one base away. The V gene is TRBV6-5, the J gene TRBJ1-5; D ambiguous. The CDR3 sequence is 14 residues long. The germline CDR1 and CDR2 sequences are MNHEY and SVGAGI. CDR3 protein: CASSYLGPNLPQHF. CDR3 DNA: TGTGCCAGCAGTTACCTAGGTCCAAATCTGCCCCAGCATTTT.

CDR3 in DNA: TGTGCCAGTAGTATAGGGCACCACCGGGAACAAGAGACCCAGTACTTC. This sequence encodes CASSIGHHREQETQYF. This rearrangement joins TRBV19 to TRBJ2-5; D is perhaps TRBD2 (5 bases). V lost 1 base, J lost 2 bases, and 14 bases lay in between. Looked up from germline, CDR1 is LNHDA and CDR2 is SQIVND (reference sequence). The CDR3 sequence is 16 residues long.

This chain uses TRBV28 with TRBJ2-1; 7 bases align to TRBD1. Germline V lookup: CDR1 MDHEN, CDR2 SYDVKM. With V trimmed by 0 bases and J by 1 base, 3 bases remained unmatched. CDR3 length: 16 amino acids. The CDR3 sequence is CASSLWSRGSYNEQFF. In nucleotides, the CDR3 is TGTGCCAGCAGTTTATGGTCCAGGGGGTCCTACAATGAGCAGTTCTTC.

This clonotype was seen many times. The J gene is TRBJ2-1, the V gene TRBV6-1, with TRBD2 identical over 7 bases. This CDR3 region has 15 residues. The ends lost 5 bases at V and 1 base at J; junction bases unmatched: 5. The germline V gene has CDR1 MNHNS and CDR2 SASEGT. CDR3 coding DNA: TGTGCCAGCAGTCTCGGGCGGGGGTCCTACAATGAGCAGTTCTTC. Translated: CASSLGRGSYNEQFF.

With regard to this clonotype: This could be a read error, since a much larger clone is one nucleotide away. The gene calls are TRBV12-3 or TRBV12-4 and TRBJ1-5; tentatively, D is TRBD1 (5 bases). This CDR3 contains 14 residues. CDR3 coding DNA: TGTGACAGCAGTGCTTTGACAGGCAATCAGCCCCAGCATTTT. Protein product: CDSSALTGNQPQHF.

V gene TRBV5-4 combines with J gene TRBJ2-3; 15 bases line up with TRBD2. There are 16 residues in the CDR3. V gave up 4 bases and J gave up 5 bases; unmatched junction bases: 5. CDR1 is SGHNT and CDR2 is YYREEE in the germline V gene (reference sequence). CDR3 bases: TGTGCCAGCAGCGGACTAGCGGGAGGGCAGAAAGATACGCAGTATTTT. Its protein product is CASSGLAGGQKDTQYF.